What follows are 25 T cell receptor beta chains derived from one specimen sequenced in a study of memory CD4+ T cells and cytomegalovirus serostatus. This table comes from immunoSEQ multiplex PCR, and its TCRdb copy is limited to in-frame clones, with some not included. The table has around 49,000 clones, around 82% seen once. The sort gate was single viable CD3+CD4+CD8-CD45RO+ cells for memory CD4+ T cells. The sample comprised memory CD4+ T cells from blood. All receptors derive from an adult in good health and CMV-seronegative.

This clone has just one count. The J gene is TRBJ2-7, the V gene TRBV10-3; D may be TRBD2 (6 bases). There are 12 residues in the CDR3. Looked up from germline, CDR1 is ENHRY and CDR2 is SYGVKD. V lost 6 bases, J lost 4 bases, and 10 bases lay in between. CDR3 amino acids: CAIRDYSYEQYF. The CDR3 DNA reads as TGTGCCATCAGGGACTATTCTTACGAGCAGTACTTC.

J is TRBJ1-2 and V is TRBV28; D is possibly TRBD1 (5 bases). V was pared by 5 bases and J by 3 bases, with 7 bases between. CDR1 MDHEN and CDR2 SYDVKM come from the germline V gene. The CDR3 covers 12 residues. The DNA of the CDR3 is TGTGCCAGCAGTCCGGGGCACTATGGCTACACCTTC. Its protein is CASSPGHYGYTF.

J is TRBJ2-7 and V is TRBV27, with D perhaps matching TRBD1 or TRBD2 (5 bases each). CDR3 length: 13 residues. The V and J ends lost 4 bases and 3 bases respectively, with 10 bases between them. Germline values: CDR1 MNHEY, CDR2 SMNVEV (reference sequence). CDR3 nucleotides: TGTGCCAGCAGTTGGGGGATTTTCTACGAGCAGTACTTC. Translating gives CASSWGIFYEQYF.

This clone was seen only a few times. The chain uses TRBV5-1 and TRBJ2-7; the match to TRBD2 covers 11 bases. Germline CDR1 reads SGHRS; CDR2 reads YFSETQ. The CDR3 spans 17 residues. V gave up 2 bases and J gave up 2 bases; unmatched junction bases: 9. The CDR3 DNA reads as TGCGCCAGCAGCTTTGGGCTAGCGGGGGGAAGCACCTACGAGCAGTACTTC. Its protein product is CASSFGLAGGSTYEQYF.

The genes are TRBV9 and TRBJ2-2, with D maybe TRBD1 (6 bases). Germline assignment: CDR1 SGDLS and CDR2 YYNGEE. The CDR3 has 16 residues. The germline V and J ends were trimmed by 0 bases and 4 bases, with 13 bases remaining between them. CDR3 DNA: TGTGCCAGCAGCGTAGAGGCAGGGGTGGGCACCGGGGAGCTGTTTTTT. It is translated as CASSVEAGVGTGELFF.

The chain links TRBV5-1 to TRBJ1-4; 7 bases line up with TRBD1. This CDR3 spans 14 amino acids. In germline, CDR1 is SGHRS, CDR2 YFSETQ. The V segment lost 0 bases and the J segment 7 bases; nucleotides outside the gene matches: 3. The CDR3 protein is CASSLGQGGEKLFF. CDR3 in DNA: TGCGCCAGCAGCTTGGGACAGGGAGGTGAAAAACTGTTTTTT.

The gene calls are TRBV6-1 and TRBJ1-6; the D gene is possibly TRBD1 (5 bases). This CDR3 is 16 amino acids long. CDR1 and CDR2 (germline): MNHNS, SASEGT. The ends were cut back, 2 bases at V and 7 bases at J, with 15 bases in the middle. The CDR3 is CASSELGGSSNSPLHF. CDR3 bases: TGTGCCAGCAGTGAACTTGGGGGAAGTAGCAATTCACCCCTCCACTTT.

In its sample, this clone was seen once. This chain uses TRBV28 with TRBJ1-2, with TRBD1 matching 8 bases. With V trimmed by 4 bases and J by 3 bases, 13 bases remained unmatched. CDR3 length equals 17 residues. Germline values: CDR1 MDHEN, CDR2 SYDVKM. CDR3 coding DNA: TGTGCCAGCAGTTCCAGTTGGGCAGGGGGCGGGCACTATGGCTACACCTTC. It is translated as CASSSSWAGGGHYGYTF.

This CDR3 reads CSVLGTSGTGELFF. The CDR3 DNA sequence: TGCAGCGTTCTCGGGACTAGCGGCACCGGGGAGCTGTTTTTT. The chain joins TRBV29-1 to TRBJ2-2; 11 nucleotides match TRBD2. This CDR3 spans 14 amino acids. Germline CDR1 is SQVTM and CDR2 is ANQGSEA. Trimming removed 5 bases from V and 4 bases from J; junction bases left unmatched: 3.

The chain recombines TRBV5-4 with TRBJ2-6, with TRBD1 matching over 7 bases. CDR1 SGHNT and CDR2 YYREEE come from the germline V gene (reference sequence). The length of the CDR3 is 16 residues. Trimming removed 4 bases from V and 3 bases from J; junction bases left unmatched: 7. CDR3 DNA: TGTGCCAGCAGCAGACAGGGTTCCTTTGGGGCCAACGTCCTGACTTTC. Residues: CASSRQGSFGANVLTF.

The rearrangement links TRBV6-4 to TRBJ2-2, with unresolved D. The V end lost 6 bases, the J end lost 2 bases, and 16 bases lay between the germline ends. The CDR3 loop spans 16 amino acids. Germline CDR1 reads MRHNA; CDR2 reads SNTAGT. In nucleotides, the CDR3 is TGTGCCAGCAGCGAACAACCGATTAGAAACACCGGGGAGCTGTTTTTT. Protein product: CASSEQPIRNTGELFF.

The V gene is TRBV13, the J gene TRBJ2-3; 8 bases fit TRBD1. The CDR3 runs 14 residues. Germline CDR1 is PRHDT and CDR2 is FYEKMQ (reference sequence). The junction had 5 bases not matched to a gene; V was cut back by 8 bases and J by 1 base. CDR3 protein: CASSLQGGTDTQYF. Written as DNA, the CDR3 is TGTGCCAGCTCCCTACAGGGGGGCACAGATACGCAGTATTTT.

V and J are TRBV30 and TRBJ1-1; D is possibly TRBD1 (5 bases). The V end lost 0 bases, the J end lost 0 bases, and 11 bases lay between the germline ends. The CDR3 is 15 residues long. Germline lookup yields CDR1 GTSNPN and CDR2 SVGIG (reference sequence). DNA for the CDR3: TGTGCCTGGAGTGTACGGGGCATCATGAACACTGAAGCTTTCTTT. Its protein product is CAWSVRGIMNTEAFF.

This chain's CDR3 is CASNPGQGNTEAFF. DNA of the CDR3: TGTGCCAGCAACCCAGGACAGGGGAACACTGAAGCTTTCTTT. The V gene is TRBV6-6, the J gene TRBJ1-1, with 8 bases aligning to TRBD1. CDR1 is MNHNY, CDR2 SVGAGI, per germline (reference sequence). There are 14 residues in the CDR3. The J segment lost 1 base and the V segment lost 7 bases, leaving 5 bases of the junction unmatched.

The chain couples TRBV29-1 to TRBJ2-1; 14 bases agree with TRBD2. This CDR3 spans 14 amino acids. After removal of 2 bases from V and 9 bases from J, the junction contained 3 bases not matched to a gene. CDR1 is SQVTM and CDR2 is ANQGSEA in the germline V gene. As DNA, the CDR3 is TGCAGCGTTGAAAGGGGACTAGCGGGAGTTGAGCAGTTCTTC. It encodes CSVERGLAGVEQFF.

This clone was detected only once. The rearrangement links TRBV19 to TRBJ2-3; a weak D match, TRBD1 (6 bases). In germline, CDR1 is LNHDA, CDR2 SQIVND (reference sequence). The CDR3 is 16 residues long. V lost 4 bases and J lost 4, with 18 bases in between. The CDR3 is CASSSFSGDGPDTQYF. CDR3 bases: TGTGCCAGTAGTAGTTTTTCAGGGGATGGACCAGATACGCAGTATTTT.

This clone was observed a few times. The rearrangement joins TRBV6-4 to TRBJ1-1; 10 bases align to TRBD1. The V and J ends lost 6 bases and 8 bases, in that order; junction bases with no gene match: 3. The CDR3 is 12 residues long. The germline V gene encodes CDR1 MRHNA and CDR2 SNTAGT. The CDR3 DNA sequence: TGTGCCAGCAGGATGACAGGGGGCGAAGCTTTCTTT. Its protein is CASRMTGGEAFF.

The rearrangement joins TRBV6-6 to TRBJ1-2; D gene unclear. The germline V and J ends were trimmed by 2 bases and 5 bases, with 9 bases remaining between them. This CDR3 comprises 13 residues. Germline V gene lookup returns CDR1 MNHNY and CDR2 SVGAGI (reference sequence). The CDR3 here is CASSYDEDYGYTF. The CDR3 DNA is TGTGCCAGCAGTTACGATGAGGATTATGGCTACACCTTC.

In DNA form, the CDR3 reads TGTGCCAGCAGTTTGTCGACTCCAGGGAAAAACATTCAGTACTTC. Residues: CASSLSTPGKNIQYF. The chain links TRBV27 to TRBJ2-4; a weak D match, TRBD1 (5 bases). V lost 3 bases, J lost 4 bases, and 13 bases lay in between. CDR1 and CDR2 from the germline V gene are MNHEY and SMNVEV (reference sequence). The CDR3 sequence is 15 residues long.

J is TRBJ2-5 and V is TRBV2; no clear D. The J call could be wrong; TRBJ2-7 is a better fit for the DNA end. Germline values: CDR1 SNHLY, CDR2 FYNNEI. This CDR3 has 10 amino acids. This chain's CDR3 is CASSDYEQYF. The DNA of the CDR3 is TGTGCCAGCAGTGACTACGAGCAGTACTTC.

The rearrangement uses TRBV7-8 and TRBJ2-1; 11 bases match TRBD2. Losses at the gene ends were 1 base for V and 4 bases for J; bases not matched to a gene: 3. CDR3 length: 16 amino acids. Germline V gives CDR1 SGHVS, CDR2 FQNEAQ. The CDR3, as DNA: TGTGCCAGCAGCTTAGGCGGACTAGCGGGTTACAATGAGCAGTTCTTC. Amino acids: CASSLGGLAGYNEQFF.

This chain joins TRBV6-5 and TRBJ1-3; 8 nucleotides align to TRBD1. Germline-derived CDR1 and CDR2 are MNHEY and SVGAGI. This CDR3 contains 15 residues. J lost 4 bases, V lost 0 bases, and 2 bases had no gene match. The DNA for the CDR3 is TGTGCCAGCAGTTACTCCTGGACAGGGGGAAACACCATATATTTT. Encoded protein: CASSYSWTGGNTIYF.

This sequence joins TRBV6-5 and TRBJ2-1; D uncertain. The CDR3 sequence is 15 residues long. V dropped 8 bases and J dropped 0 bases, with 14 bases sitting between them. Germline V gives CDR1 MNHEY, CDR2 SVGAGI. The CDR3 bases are TGTGCCAGCCATTGGTTTCCGAACTCCTACAATGAGCAGTTCTTC. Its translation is CASHWFPNSYNEQFF.

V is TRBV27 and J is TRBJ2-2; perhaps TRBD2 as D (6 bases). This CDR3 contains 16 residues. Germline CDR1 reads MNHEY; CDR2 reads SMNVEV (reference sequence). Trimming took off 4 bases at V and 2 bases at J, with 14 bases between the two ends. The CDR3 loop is CASSSAGTSNTGELFF. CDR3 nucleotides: TGTGCCAGCAGTTCCGCGGGGACCTCTAACACCGGGGAGCTGTTTTTT.

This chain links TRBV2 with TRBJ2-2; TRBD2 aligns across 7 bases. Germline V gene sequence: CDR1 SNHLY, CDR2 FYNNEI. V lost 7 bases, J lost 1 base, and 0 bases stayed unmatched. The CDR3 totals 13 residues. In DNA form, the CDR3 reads TGTGCCAGCACGGGGGGGAACACCGGGGAGCTGTTTTTT. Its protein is CASTGGNTGELFF.